A selection of T cell receptor beta chains follows, all from one sample in a study of CD8+ T cells in alopecia areata. Using immunoSEQ multiplex PCR, the repertoire was profiled, and TCRdb retains in-frame clones only, with some absent. The sample includes about 190,000 clones, roughly three fifths of them seen just once. Sequencing used CD4+ T cells sorted from blood, obtained at week 4, from a patient treated with tofacitinib. The receptor set was obtained from a human donor with alopecia areata. Each CDR3 is given with its conserved first and last residue. D genes are given only for firm matches. Only some rows state a clone size, as once, few, many or a class for expanded clones.

V gene: TRBV5-1; D gene: TRBD2; J gene: TRBJ2-2; clone size: once; CDR3 DNA: TGCGCCAGCAGCTTGGGCGCTAGCGGGAGCACCGGGGAGCTGTTTTTT; CDR3 protein: CASSLGASGSTGELFF
V gene: TRBV30; D gene: -; J gene: TRBJ2-2; clone size: -; CDR3 DNA: TGTGCCTGGAGTGGCTGGGCTAGCGTAAACACCGGGGAGCTGTTTTTT; CDR3 protein: CAWSGWASVNTGELFF
V gene: TRBV9; D gene: -; J gene: TRBJ2-1; clone size: -; CDR3 DNA: TGTGCCAGCAGCGCTCGTCATCTCAGCTCCTACAATGAGCAGTTCTTC; CDR3 protein: CASSARHLSSYNEQFF
V gene: TRBV25-1; D gene: -; J gene: TRBJ2-7; clone size: -; CDR3 DNA: TGTGCCAGCAGTGAATTCGGCGAGCAGTACTTC; CDR3 protein: CASSEFGEQYF
V gene: TRBV9; D gene: -; J gene: TRBJ2-1; clone size: -; CDR3 DNA: TGTGCCAGCAGCGTAAACCAGGCCAACAGGGAGCAGTTCTTC; CDR3 protein: CASSVNQANREQFF
V gene: TRBV29-1; D gene: -; J gene: TRBJ2-5; clone size: -; CDR3 DNA: TGCAGCGTTGATCGGCAGACACAAGAGACCCAGTACTTC; CDR3 protein: CSVDRQTQETQYF
V gene: TRBV19; D gene: -; J gene: TRBJ2-2; clone size: -; CDR3 DNA: TGTGCCAGTAGTATAGCTTTCGCGGGCACCGGGGAGCTGTTTTTT; CDR3 protein: CASSIAFAGTGELFF
V gene: TRBV2; D gene: -; J gene: TRBJ2-6; clone size: -; CDR3 DNA: TGTGCCAGCAGTGCTAGACTCTCTGGGGCCAACGTCCTGACTTTC; CDR3 protein: CASSARLSGANVLTF
V gene: TRBV7-2; D gene: TRBD2; J gene: TRBJ2-3; clone size: -; CDR3 DNA: TGTGCCAGCAGCTTAGAGGTCGGGAGGGCTGCTAGCACAGATACGCAGTATTTT; CDR3 protein: CASSLEVGRAASTDTQYF
V gene: TRBV5-8; D gene: -; J gene: TRBJ2-1; clone size: -; CDR3 DNA: TGTGCCAGCAGCCGAGGACAGAACAATGAGCAGTTCTTC; CDR3 protein: CASSRGQNNEQFF
V gene: TRBV30; D gene: -; J gene: TRBJ2-3; clone size: -; CDR3 DNA: TGTGCCTTAGAGAGGAGAGATACGCAGTATTTT; CDR3 protein: CALERRDTQYF
V gene: TRBV29-1; D gene: -; J gene: TRBJ2-1; clone size: few; CDR3 DNA: TGCAGCGCGTGGGACTGGGTCTACAATGAGCAGTTCTTC; CDR3 protein: CSAWDWVYNEQFF
V gene: TRBV9; D gene: -; J gene: TRBJ2-7; clone size: -; CDR3 DNA: TGTGCCAGCAGCCCGGTAGGGTACCAGAGCTCCTACGAGCAGTACTTC; CDR3 protein: CASSPVGYQSSYEQYF
V gene: TRBV29-1; D gene: TRBD2; J gene: TRBJ2-3; clone size: few; CDR3 DNA: TGCAGCGCAGGACTAGCGGCTTTCACAGATACGCAGTATTTT; CDR3 protein: CSAGLAAFTDTQYF
V gene: TRBV29-1; D gene: -; J gene: TRBJ2-2; clone size: -; CDR3 DNA: TGCAGCGTTGATACCTCCTTTAGTGGGACCGGGGAGCTGTTTTTT; CDR3 protein: CSVDTSFSGTGELFF
V gene: TRBV5-1; D gene: -; J gene: TRBJ2-3; clone size: -; CDR3 DNA: TGCGCCAGCAGCTTGGTCGGGGCCCCCTCAGATACGCAGTATTTT; CDR3 protein: CASSLVGAPSDTQYF
V gene: TRBV29-1; D gene: -; J gene: TRBJ1-1; clone size: -; CDR3 DNA: TGCAGCGTTGTGGGATTCGTGAACACTGAAGCTTTCTTT; CDR3 protein: CSVVGFVNTEAFF
V gene: TRBV30; D gene: -; J gene: TRBJ2-7; clone size: -; CDR3 DNA: TGTGCCTGGAGTGTATCGGGCGGCAGTGAGTACTTC; CDR3 protein: CAWSVSGGSEYF
V gene: TRBV5-6; D gene: -; J gene: TRBJ1-5; clone size: few; CDR3 DNA: TGTGCCAGCAGCTCATCAGGCGGGATTAGTCAGCCCCAGCATTTT; CDR3 protein: CASSSSGGISQPQHF
V gene: TRBV7-9; D gene: -; J gene: TRBJ2-1; clone size: -; CDR3 DNA: TGTGCCAGCAGCTACGGGAACAGACCAACTGAGCAGTTCTTC; CDR3 protein: CASSYGNRPTEQFF
V gene: TRBV18; D gene: TRBD2; J gene: TRBJ2-7; clone size: -; CDR3 DNA: TGTGCCAGCTCACCCCTGAGGCGAGCGGGGCTCTACGAGCAGTACTTC; CDR3 protein: CASSPLRRAGLYEQYF
V gene: TRBV5-1; D gene: -; J gene: TRBJ2-5; clone size: -; CDR3 DNA: TGCGCCAGCAGCTTGGGGTCTAGCCGAACAACAGAGACCCAGTACTTC; CDR3 protein: CASSLGSSRTTETQYF
V gene: TRBV6-6; D gene: -; J gene: TRBJ2-7; clone size: -; CDR3 DNA: TGTGCCAGCCTCCCCACGAGTAGGTCCCTCGAGCAGTACTTC; CDR3 protein: CASLPTSRSLEQYF
V gene: TRBV2; D gene: -; J gene: TRBJ1-2; clone size: once; CDR3 DNA: TGTGCCAGCAGACCAACAGGGTCTACCTATGGCTACACCTTC; CDR3 protein: CASRPTGSTYGYTF
V gene: TRBV30; D gene: -; J gene: TRBJ2-2; clone size: -; CDR3 DNA: TGTGCCTGGAGTAGGACGGGAACCGGGGAGCTGTTTTTT; CDR3 protein: CAWSRTGTGELFF
V gene: TRBV29-1; D gene: -; J gene: TRBJ1-3; clone size: once; CDR3 DNA: TGCAGCGTTGACGTGCCGGGCTCGGAGCGAAACACCATATATTTT; CDR3 protein: CSVDVPGSERNTIYF
V gene: TRBV18; D gene: TRBD1; J gene: TRBJ1-1; clone size: few; CDR3 DNA: TGTGCCAGCTCACCCCGACAGGGGGACACTGAAGCTTTCTTT; CDR3 protein: CASSPRQGDTEAFF
V gene: TRBV4-2; D gene: -; J gene: TRBJ1-2; clone size: -; CDR3 DNA: TGTGCCAGCAGCCAAGACCGTTATGGCTACACCTTC; CDR3 protein: CASSQDRYGYTF
V gene: TRBV29-1; D gene: -; J gene: TRBJ2-2; clone size: -; CDR3 DNA: TGCAGCGTTGAAGTCAGGGCGTCCGGGGAGCTGTTTTTT; CDR3 protein: CSVEVRASGELFF
V gene: TRBV30; D gene: TRBD2; J gene: TRBJ2-3; clone size: -; CDR3 DNA: TGTGCCTGCCGGACTAGCGGGAGGGGGACAGATACGCAGTATTTT; CDR3 protein: CACRTSGRGTDTQYF
V gene: TRBV30; D gene: TRBD1; J gene: TRBJ2-7; clone size: -; CDR3 DNA: TGTGCCTGGAGTGTACGGGTAATTCGACAGGGGGATTATTACGAGCAGTACTTC; CDR3 protein: CAWSVRVIRQGDYYEQYF
V gene: TRBV5-1; D gene: -; J gene: TRBJ2-7; clone size: -; CDR3 DNA: TGCGCCAGCAGCTTATCCCTAAACGAGCAGTACTTC; CDR3 protein: CASSLSLNEQYF
V gene: TRBV29-1; D gene: -; J gene: TRBJ2-6; clone size: once; CDR3 DNA: TGCAGCGTTTCCGTGGATTTTGCCAACGTCCTGACTTTC; CDR3 protein: CSVSVDFANVLTF
V gene: TRBV5-1; D gene: TRBD2; J gene: TRBJ2-3; clone size: -; CDR3 DNA: TGCGCCAGCAGCCCACGGGAAGCGGGGAGCACAGATACGCAGTATTTT; CDR3 protein: CASSPREAGSTDTQYF
V gene: TRBV29-1; D gene: -; J gene: TRBJ2-7; clone size: -; CDR3 DNA: TGCAGCGTTGTCAGGACTACGGATTACGAGCAGTACTTC; CDR3 protein: CSVVRTTDYEQYF
V gene: TRBV4-1; D gene: -; J gene: TRBJ2-1; clone size: -; CDR3 DNA: TGCGCCAGCAGCCCCTACAAGCCCCTTAACAATGAGCAGTTCTTC; CDR3 protein: CASSPYKPLNNEQFF
V gene: TRBV29-1; D gene: -; J gene: TRBJ2-7; clone size: -; CDR3 DNA: TGCAGCGCCGCGACAGGATCCTACGAGCAGTACTTC; CDR3 protein: CSAATGSYEQYF
V gene: TRBV5-5; D gene: -; J gene: TRBJ1-4; clone size: -; CDR3 DNA: TGTGCCAGCAGCTTCGACGGCCCTTACGAAAAACTGTTTTTT; CDR3 protein: CASSFDGPYEKLFF
V gene: TRBV7-9; D gene: TRBD2; J gene: TRBJ2-1; clone size: -; CDR3 DNA: TGTGCCAGCAGCTTAGAAGGAACTAGCGGGAGCTCCTACAATGAGCAGTTCTTC; CDR3 protein: CASSLEGTSGSSYNEQFF
V gene: TRBV27; D gene: TRBD2; J gene: TRBJ2-1; clone size: -; CDR3 DNA: TGTGCCAGCACTCGGCTAGCGGGAGCCTCCTACAATGAGCAGTTCTTC; CDR3 protein: CASTRLAGASYNEQFF
V gene: TRBV7-2; D gene: TRBD1; J gene: TRBJ2-3; clone size: -; CDR3 DNA: TGTGCCAGCAGCTTACAACAGGGGGATACGCAGTATTTT; CDR3 protein: CASSLQQGDTQYF
V gene: TRBV29-1; D gene: TRBD2; J gene: TRBJ2-1; clone size: -; CDR3 DNA: TGCAGCGTTTCCCCTGGGCTAGCGGGAACTGAGCAGTTCTTC; CDR3 protein: CSVSPGLAGTEQFF
V gene: TRBV29-1; D gene: TRBD2; J gene: TRBJ2-3; clone size: few; CDR3 DNA: TGCAGCGTCCAGGGACTAGCGGGATCCACAGATACGCAGTATTTT; CDR3 protein: CSVQGLAGSTDTQYF
V gene: TRBV30; D gene: -; J gene: TRBJ1-1; clone size: -; CDR3 DNA: TGTGCCTGGAGTGTCTGGGCAGGGGTGAACACTGAAGCTTTCTTT; CDR3 protein: CAWSVWAGVNTEAFF
V gene: TRBV10-3; D gene: TRBD2; J gene: TRBJ2-1; clone size: -; CDR3 DNA: TGTGCCATCACTGGGGCTAGCGGGAGTGTGAATGAGCAGTTCTTC; CDR3 protein: CAITGASGSVNEQFF
V gene: TRBV11-2; D gene: -; J gene: TRBJ2-7; clone size: -; CDR3 DNA: TGTGCCAGCAAGCCCGGGGCAGGGACGTGGGGCGAGCAGTACTTC; CDR3 protein: CASKPGAGTWGEQYF
V gene: TRBV2; D gene: TRBD1; J gene: TRBJ2-5; clone size: -; CDR3 DNA: TGTGCCAGCAAAGTCAGGACAGGGTTAGGCCTAGGAATCGGTCACCGGGAGACCCAGTACTTC; CDR3 protein: CASKVRTGLGLGIGHRETQYF
V gene: TRBV29-1; D gene: TRBD2; J gene: TRBJ2-1; clone size: -; CDR3 DNA: TGCAGCGTCAAGCCGGGACTAGCGGGAGTGGGGGTTGAGCAGTTCTTC; CDR3 protein: CSVKPGLAGVGVEQFF
V gene: TRBV29-1; D gene: -; J gene: TRBJ2-7; clone size: -; CDR3 DNA: TGCAGCGTTGAAGGAGTGGGGATAATGGGGGGTGTATACGAGCAGTACTTC; CDR3 protein: CSVEGVGIMGGVYEQYF
V gene: TRBV27; D gene: -; J gene: TRBJ2-7; clone size: few; CDR3 DNA: TGTGCCAGCAATAGAAGGGGACTTCCCAGCTCCTACGAGCAGTACTTC; CDR3 protein: CASNRRGLPSSYEQYF
V gene: TRBV2; D gene: TRBD1; J gene: TRBJ1-5; clone size: -; CDR3 DNA: TGTGCCAGCAGTGGGACAGGGAAGAATCAGCCCCAGCATTTT; CDR3 protein: CASSGTGKNQPQHF
V gene: TRBV30; D gene: -; J gene: TRBJ1-5; clone size: -; CDR3 DNA: TGTGCCTGGAGCCGAACCTCAGATCAGCCCCAGCATTTT; CDR3 protein: CAWSRTSDQPQHF
V gene: TRBV4-1; D gene: -; J gene: TRBJ2-7; clone size: few; CDR3 DNA: TGCGCCAGCAGCCAAGAAGTGACTAGGGACGAGCAGTACTTC; CDR3 protein: CASSQEVTRDEQYF
V gene: TRBV9; D gene: -; J gene: TRBJ1-4; clone size: -; CDR3 DNA: TGTGCCAGCAGTAACGGGGGCGCAACTAATGAAAAACTGTTTTTT; CDR3 protein: CASSNGGATNEKLFF
V gene: TRBV5-1; D gene: -; J gene: TRBJ2-3; clone size: few; CDR3 DNA: TGCGCCAGCAGCTTGACGCCAGGCACAGATACGCAGTATTTT; CDR3 protein: CASSLTPGTDTQYF
V gene: TRBV7-2; D gene: -; J gene: TRBJ2-3; clone size: few; CDR3 DNA: TGTGCCAGCAGCCCCCAATGGAGCACAGATACGCAGTATTTT; CDR3 protein: CASSPQWSTDTQYF
V gene: TRBV20-1; D gene: -; J gene: TRBJ1-2; clone size: -; CDR3 DNA: TGCAGTGCAAAAACGTCGGGAAGCTACACCTTC; CDR3 protein: CSAKTSGSYTF
V gene: TRBV29-1; D gene: -; J gene: TRBJ2-2; clone size: -; CDR3 DNA: TGCAGCGTTGAGCTTAAGGCGAACACCGGGGAGCTGTTTTTT; CDR3 protein: CSVELKANTGELFF
V gene: TRBV4-3; D gene: -; J gene: TRBJ1-2; clone size: few; CDR3 DNA: TGCGCCAGCAGCCAAGCGTACAGGGATCCTTATGGCTACACCTTC; CDR3 protein: CASSQAYRDPYGYTF